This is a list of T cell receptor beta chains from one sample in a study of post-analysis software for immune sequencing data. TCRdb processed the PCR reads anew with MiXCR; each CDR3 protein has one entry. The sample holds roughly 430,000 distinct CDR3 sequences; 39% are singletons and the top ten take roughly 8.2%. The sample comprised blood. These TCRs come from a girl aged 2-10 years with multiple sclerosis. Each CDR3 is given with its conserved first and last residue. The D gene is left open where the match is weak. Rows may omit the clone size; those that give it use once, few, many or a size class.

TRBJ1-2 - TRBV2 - TGTGCCAGCAGTGATCCGACACACACTGTCACATTCTATGGCTACACCTTC CASSDPTHTVTFYGYTF
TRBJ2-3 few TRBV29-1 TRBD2 TGCAGCGTTGAACCGGGACTAGCGCTGTCAGATACGCAGTATTTT CSVEPGLALSDTQYF
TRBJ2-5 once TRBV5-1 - TGCGCCAGCAGAACCCACCAAGAGACCCAGTACTTC CASRTHQETQYF
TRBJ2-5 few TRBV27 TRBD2 TGTGCCAGCAGCCCCTTTTCCCTCCGGGGGGACCAGTACTTC CASSPFSLRGDQYF
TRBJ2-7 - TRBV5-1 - TGCGCCAGCAGCCGGGGCGGGCAAGGCGAGCAGTACTTC CASSRGGQGEQYF
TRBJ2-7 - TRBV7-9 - TGTGCCAGCAGCTTACGGGTAGGAAAAGGGTCCTACGAGCAGTACTTC CASSLRVGKGSYEQYF
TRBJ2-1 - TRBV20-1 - TGCAGTGCTAGAGGTGCGGGGAATGAGCAGTTCTTC CSARGAGNEQFF
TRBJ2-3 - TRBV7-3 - TGTGCCAGCAGCTTAAGGCCGCCCCCGGCGGATACGCAGTATTTT CASSLRPPPADTQYF
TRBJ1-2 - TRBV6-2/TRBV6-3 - TGTGCCAGCAGTTACTCGGGGGTTAACTATGGCTACACCTTC CASSYSGVNYGYTF
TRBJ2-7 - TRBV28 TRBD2 TGTGCCAGCAGTTCCAATATGGGGACTAGCGGTGCCTACGAGCAGTACTTC CASSSNMGTSGAYEQYF
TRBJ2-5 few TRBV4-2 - TGTGCCAGCAGCCAAGTGGGGACCACAGAGACCCAGTACTTC CASSQVGTTETQYF